The following is a TCR beta chain sequence with its context. Original processing notes: Estimation of nucleated cell counts was performed using reference gene primer amplification. TCRdb keeps only in-frame clones here, not all; method: immunoSEQ multiplex PCR. The DNA was the basis for D and trimming; V, J and clone size are from that table. Of roughly 200,000 clones detected, roughly 84% appear once; the ten largest clones hold around 4.9%. Trimming at V came to 5 bases and at J to 6 bases, leaving 4 bases not matched to a gene. Per germline, CDR1 SGHNT and CDR2 YYREEE (reference sequence). CDR3 length: 13 amino acids. The data are from a study of blood T cell repertoires in COVID-19. Turning to the study itself: Sources were T cells, B-cell-depleted T cells, or PBMCs; the material itself was cDNA or gDNA.

This receptor was obtained from an elderly woman with acute or convalescent COVID-19. The chain carries TRBV5-4 and TRBJ1-2; 10 nucleotides line up with TRBD1. Sequenced sample: peripheral blood. The CDR3 spells CASRRQGADGYTF. CDR3 bases: TGTGCCAGCAGGCGACAGGGGGCGGATGGCTACACCTTC.